The clone carrying this T cell receptor (beta chain) was observed a handful of times. Its antigen remains unidentified. This entry is derived from a study of cytomegalovirus exposure and HLA in healthy donors. After removal of 4 bases from V and 5 bases from J, the junction contained 1 base not matched to a gene. The CDR3 is made up of 12 amino acids. Germline lookup yields CDR1 SEHNR and CDR2 FQNEAQ (reference sequence). General study points: Researchers catalogued around 150 TCR beta chains as cytomegalovirus-associated. A cluster of highly shared sequence variants was likely a sequencing artifact.

The PCR made use of 60 Vbeta and 13 Jbeta primers. Data came from immunoSEQ multiplex PCR; TCRdb stores just in-frame clones and leaves some out. The sample includes 85,000 to 120,000 clones, just over 70% of them seen just once. Despite likely unrecorded immune exposures, the donors were nominally healthy at the time of sampling. Sequencing was carried out using PBMCs. This chain joins TRBV7-9 and TRBJ2-7, with 8 nucleotides matching TRBD2. This sequence originates from a boy younger than 18 in good health and CMV-seronegative. In DNA, the CDR3 is TGTGCCAGCAGCTACGGGGGGGACGAGCAGTACTTC. Translated, it gives CASSYGGDEQYF.